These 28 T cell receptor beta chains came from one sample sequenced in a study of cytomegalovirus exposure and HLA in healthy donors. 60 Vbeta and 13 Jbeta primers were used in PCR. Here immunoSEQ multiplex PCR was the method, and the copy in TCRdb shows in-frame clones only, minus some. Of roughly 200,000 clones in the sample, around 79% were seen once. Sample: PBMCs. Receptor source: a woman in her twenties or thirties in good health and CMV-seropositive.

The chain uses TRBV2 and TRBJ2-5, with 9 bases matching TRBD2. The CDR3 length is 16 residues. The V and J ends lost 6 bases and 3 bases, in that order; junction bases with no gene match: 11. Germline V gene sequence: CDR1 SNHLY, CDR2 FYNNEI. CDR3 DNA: TGTGCCAGCAGCCAAGGTAGCGGGGGATGGAAAGAGACCCAGTACTTC. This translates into CASSQGSGGWKETQYF.

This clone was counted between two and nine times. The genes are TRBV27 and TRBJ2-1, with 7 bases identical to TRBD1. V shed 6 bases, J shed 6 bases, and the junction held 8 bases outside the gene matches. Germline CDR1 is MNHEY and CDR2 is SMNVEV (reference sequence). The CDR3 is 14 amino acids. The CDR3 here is CASRKRTGFNEQFF. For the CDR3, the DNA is TGTGCCAGCAGAAAACGGACAGGATTCAATGAGCAGTTCTTC.

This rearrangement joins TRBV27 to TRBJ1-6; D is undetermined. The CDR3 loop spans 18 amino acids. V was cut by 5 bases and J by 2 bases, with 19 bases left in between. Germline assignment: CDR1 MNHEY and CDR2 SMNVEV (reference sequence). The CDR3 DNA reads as TGTGCCAGCAGTATCTCGTTGTCGGCAGACACCTATAATTCACCCCTCCACTTT. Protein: CASSISLSADTYNSPLHF.

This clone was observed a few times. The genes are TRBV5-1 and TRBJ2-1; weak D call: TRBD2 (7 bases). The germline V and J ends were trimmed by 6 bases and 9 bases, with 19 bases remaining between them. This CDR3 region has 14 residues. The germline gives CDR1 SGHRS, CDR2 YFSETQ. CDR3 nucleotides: TGCGCCAGCACTCAAGGGGGAGGGTATGGTGAGCAGTTCTTC. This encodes CASTQGGGYGEQFF.

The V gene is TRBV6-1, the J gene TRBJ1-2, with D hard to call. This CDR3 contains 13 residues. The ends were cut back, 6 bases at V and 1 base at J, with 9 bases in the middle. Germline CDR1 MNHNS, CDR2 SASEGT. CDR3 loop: CASRDSLNYGYTF. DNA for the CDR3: TGTGCCAGCAGGGACTCACTTAACTATGGCTACACCTTC.

In DNA, the CDR3 is TGCAGCGTTGAAGTCTCTCTAACTGCTGGCTATGGCTACACCTTC. Amino acid sequence: CSVEVSLTAGYGYTF. The J gene is TRBJ1-2, the V gene TRBV29-1; D remains unclear. The CDR3 contains 15 residues. V gave up 1 base and J gave up 4 bases, with 16 bases separating them. Germline CDR1 reads SQVTM; CDR2 reads ANQGSEA. The full variable domain, rest sourced from reference TRBV29-1 and TRBJ1-2, is SAVISQKPSRDICQRGTSLTIQCQVDSQVTMMFWYRQQPGQSLTLIATANQGSEATYESGFVIDKFPISRPNLTFSTLTVSNMSPEDSSIYLCSVEVSLTAGYGYTFGSGTRLTVV.

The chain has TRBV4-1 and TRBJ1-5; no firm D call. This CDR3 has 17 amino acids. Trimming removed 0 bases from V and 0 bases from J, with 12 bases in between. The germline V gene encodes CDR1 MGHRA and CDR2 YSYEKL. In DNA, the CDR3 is TGCGCCAGCAGCCAAGAAAGGAGGGAGTATAGCAATCAGCCCCAGCATTTT. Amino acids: CASSQERREYSNQPQHF.

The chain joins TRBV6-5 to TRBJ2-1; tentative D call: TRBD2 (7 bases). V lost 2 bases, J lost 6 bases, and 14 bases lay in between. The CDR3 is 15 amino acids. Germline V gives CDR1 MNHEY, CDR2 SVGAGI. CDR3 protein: CASSYGPGGPNEQFF. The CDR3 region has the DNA TGTGCCAGCAGTTACGGGCCGGGGGGCCCCAATGAGCAGTTCTTC.

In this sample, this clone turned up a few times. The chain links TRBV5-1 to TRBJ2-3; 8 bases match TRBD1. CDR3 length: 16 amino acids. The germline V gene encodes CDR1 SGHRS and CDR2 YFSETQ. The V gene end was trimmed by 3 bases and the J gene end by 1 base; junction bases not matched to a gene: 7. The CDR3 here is CASSYMSDRGTDTQYF. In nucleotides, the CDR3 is TGCGCCAGCAGCTATATGTCGGACAGGGGCACAGATACGCAGTATTTT.

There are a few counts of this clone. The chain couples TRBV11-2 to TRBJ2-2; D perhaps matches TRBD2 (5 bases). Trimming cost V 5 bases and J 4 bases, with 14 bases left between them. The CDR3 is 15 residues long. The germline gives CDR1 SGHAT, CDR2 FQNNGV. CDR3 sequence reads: CASSPLASSTGELFF. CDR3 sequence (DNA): TGTGCCAGCAGCCCCCTAGCTTCTAGCACCGGGGAGCTGTTTTTT.

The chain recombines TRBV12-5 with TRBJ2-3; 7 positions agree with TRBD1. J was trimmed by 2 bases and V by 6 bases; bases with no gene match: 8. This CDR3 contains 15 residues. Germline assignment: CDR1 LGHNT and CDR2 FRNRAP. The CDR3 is CASGIWDRVTDTQYF. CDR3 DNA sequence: TGTGCTAGTGGAATATGGGACAGAGTCACAGATACGCAGTATTTT.

CDR3 sequence (DNA): TGTGCCAGCAGCTTGGAGGGACACTCGTTTTGGGGTTCACCCCTCCACTTT. Translated: CASSLEGHSFWGSPLHF. The chain combines TRBV5-6 with TRBJ1-6, with D possibly TRBD1 on 6 matching bases. CDR1 and CDR2 from the germline V gene are SGHDT and YYEEEE. V was pared by 0 bases and J by 9 bases, with 19 bases between. This CDR3 spans 17 amino acids.

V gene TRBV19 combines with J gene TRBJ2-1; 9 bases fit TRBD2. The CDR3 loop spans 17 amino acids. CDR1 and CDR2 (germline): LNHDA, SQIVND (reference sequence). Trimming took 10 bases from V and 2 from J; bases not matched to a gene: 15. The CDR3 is CATRPGSGRTTYNEQFF. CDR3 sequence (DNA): TGTGCCACCCGACCGGGGAGCGGGAGGACTACCTACAATGAGCAGTTCTTC. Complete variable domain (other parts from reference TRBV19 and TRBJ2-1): DGGITQSPKYLFRKEGQNVTLSCEQNLNHDAMYWYRQDPGQGLRLIYYSQIVNDFQKGDIAEGYSVSREKKESFPLTVTSAQKNPTAFYLCATRPGSGRTTYNEQFFGPGTRLTVL.

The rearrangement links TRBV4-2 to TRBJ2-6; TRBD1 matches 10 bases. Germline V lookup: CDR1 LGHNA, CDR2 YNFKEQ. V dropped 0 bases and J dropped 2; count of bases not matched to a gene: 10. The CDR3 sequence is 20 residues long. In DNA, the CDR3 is TGTGCCAGCAGCCAAGATAATGATTGGACAGGGGGTCCTGGGGCCAACGTCCTGACTTTC. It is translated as CASSQDNDWTGGPGANVLTF.

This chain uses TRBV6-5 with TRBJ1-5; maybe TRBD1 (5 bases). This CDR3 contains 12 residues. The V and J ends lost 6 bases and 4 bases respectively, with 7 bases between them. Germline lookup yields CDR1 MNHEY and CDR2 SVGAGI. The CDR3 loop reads CASRGHNQPQHF. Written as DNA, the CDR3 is TGTGCCAGCAGGGGGCATAATCAGCCCCAGCATTTT.

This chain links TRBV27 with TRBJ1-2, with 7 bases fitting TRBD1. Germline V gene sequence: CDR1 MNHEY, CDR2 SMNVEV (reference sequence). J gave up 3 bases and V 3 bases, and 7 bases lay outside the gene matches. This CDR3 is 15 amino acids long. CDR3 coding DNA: TGTGCCAGCAGTTTTAACAGGGGTCCTTACTATGGCTACACCTTC. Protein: CASSFNRGPYYGYTF.

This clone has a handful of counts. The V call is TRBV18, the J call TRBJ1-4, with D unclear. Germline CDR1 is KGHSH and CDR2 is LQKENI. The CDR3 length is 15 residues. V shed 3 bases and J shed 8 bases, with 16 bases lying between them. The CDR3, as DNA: TGTGCCAGCTCACCTAGCGGCGGGATAGGGGAAAAACTGTTTTTT. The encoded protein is CASSPSGGIGEKLFF.

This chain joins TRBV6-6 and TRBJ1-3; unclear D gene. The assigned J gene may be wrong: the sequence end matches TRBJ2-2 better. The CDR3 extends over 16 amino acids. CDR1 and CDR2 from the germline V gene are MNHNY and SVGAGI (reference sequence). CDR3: CASSGVGLPGGGELFF. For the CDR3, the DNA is TGTGCCAGCAGTGGGGTCGGGCTCCCGGGTGGCGGGGAGCTGTTTTTT.

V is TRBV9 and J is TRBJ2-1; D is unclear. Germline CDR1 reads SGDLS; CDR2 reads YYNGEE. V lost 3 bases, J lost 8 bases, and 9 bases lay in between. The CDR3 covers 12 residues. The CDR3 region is CASSGNYDEQFF. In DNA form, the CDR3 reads TGTGCCAGCAGCGGTAATTATGATGAGCAGTTCTTC.

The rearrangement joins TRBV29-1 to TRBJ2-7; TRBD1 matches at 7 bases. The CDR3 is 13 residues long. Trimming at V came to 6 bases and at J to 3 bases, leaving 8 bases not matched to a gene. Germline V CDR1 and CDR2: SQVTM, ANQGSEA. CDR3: CSVLIRDSYEQYF. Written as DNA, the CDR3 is TGCAGCGTCCTCATCCGGGACAGCTACGAGCAGTACTTC.

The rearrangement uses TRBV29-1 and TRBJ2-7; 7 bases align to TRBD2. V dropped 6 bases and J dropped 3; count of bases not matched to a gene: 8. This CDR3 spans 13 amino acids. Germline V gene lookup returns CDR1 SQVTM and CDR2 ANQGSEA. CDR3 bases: TGCAGCGTCTTCGGGACTAACCTCTACGAGCAGTACTTC. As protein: CSVFGTNLYEQYF.

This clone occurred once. CDR3 sequence (DNA): TGTGCCAGCAGCACGGGACAACTTGAAGCTTTCTTT. This translates into CASSTGQLEAFF. This sequence joins TRBV5-8 and TRBJ1-1; tentatively, D is TRBD1 (6 bases). The germline V and J ends were trimmed by 4 bases and 7 bases, with 11 bases remaining between them. This CDR3 comprises 12 residues. CDR1 and CDR2 (germline): SGHTS, YDEGEE.

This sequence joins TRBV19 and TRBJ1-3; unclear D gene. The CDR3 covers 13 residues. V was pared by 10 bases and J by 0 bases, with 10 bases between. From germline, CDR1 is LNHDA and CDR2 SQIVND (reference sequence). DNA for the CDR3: TGTGCCACCTCGGGAAGCTCTGGAAACACCATATATTTT. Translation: CATSGSSGNTIYF.

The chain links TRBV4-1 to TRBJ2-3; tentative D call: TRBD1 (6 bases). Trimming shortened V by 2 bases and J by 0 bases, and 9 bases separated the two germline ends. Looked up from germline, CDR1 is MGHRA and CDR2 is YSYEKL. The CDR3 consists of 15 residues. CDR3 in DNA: TGCGCCAGCAGCCAATGGGGGCGAAGCACAGATACGCAGTATTTT. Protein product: CASSQWGRSTDTQYF.

This chain's CDR3 is CASSLEGTPTYEQYF. The CDR3 bases are TGTGCCAGCAGCTTAGAAGGGACACCCACCTACGAGCAGTACTTC. The V and J genes are TRBV7-6 and TRBJ2-7, with D possibly matching TRBD1 (6 bases). The V gene's germline CDR1 is SGHVS and CDR2 FNYEAQ. This CDR3 has 15 residues. V dropped 1 base and J dropped 2 bases, with 12 bases sitting between them. The full variable domain, with the rest looked up from reference TRBV7-6 and TRBJ2-7, is GAGVSQSPRYKVTKRGQDVALRCDPISGHVSLYWYRQALGQGPEFLTYFNYEAQQDKSGLPNDRFSAERPEGSISTLTIQRTEQRDSAMYRCASSLEGTPTYEQYFGPGTRLTVT.

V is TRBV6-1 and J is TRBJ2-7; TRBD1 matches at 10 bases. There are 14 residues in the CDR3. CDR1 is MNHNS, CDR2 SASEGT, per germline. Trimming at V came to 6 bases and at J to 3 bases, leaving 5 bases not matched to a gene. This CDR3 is CASRRGTGVYEQYF. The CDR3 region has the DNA TGTGCCAGCAGACGCGGGACAGGGGTCTACGAGCAGTACTTC.

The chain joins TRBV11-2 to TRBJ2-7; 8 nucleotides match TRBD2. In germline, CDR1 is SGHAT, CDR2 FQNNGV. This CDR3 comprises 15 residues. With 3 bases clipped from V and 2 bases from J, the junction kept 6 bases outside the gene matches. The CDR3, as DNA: TGTGCCAGCAGCTTCCTAGCGGGCCAGACCTACGAGCAGTACTTC. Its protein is CASSFLAGQTYEQYF.

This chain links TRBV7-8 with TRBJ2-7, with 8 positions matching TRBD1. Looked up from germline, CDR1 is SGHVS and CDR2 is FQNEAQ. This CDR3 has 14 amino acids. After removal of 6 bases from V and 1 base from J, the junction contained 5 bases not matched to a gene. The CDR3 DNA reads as TGTGCCAGCAGTAGACAGGGGAATTCCTACGAGCAGTACTTC. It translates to CASSRQGNSYEQYF. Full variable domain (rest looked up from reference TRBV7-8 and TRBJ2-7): GAGVSQSPRYKVAKRGQDVALRCDPISGHVSLFWYQQALGQGPEFLTYFQNEAQLDKSGLPSDRFFAERPEGSVSTLKIQRTQQEDSAVYLCASSRQGNSYEQYFGPGTRLTVT.